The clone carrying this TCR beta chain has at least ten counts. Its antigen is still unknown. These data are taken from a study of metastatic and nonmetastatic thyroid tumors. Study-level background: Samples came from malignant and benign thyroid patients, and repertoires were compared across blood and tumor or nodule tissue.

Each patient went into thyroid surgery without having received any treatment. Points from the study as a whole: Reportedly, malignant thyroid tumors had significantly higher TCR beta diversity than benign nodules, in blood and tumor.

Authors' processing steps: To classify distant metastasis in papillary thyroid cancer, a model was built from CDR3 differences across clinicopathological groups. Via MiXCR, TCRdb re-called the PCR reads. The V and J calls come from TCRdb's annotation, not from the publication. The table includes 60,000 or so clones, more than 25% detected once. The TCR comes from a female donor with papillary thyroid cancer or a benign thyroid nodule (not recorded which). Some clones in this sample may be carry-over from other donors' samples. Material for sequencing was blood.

The CDR3 DNA reads as TGTGCCACCAGTGATGCCGCAGGGACGGCTAGCAATCAGCCCCAGCATTTT. This sequence encodes CATSDAAGTASNQPQHF. The chain recombines TRBV24-1 with TRBJ1-5; TRBD1 is a possible D gene (5 bases). Trimming removed 3 bases from V and 0 bases from J, with 14 bases in between. Germline lookup yields CDR1 KGHDR and CDR2 SFDVKD. The CDR3 covers 17 residues.